Presented here are 16 T cell receptor beta chains from one specimen sequenced in a study of blood T cell repertoires in COVID-19. Profiled with immunoSEQ multiplex PCR; TCRdb holds only in-frame clones, not every one. The sample lists 150,000 to 200,000 clones; about 70% were seen once. Sample: peripheral blood. These TCRs come from a woman aged 50 to 60 with active or convalescent COVID-19.

V and J are TRBV5-6 and TRBJ2-1, with 7 bases lining up with TRBD2. The CDR3 totals 15 residues. V was clipped by 0 bases and J by 8 bases; unmatched bases: 8. In germline, CDR1 is SGHDT, CDR2 YYEEEE. CDR3 residues: CASSLETGGYYEQFF. In DNA, the CDR3 is TGTGCCAGCAGCTTGGAGACGGGGGGATATTATGAGCAGTTCTTC.

J is TRBJ2-3 and V is TRBV11-3; tentatively, D is TRBD2 (5 bases). The CDR3 totals 14 residues. V was cut by 0 bases and J by 4 bases, with 8 bases left in between. Germline CDR1 reads SGHNT; CDR2 reads YENEEA. The CDR3 nucleotides are TGTGCCAGCAGCTTAGATTCGGGGTCAGATACGCAGTATTTT. Its translation is CASSLDSGSDTQYF.

V is TRBV30 and J is TRBJ1-3; D might be TRBD1 (6 bases). V was trimmed by 1 base and J by 4 bases, leaving 8 bases between them. This CDR3 is built from 13 residues. Germline lookup yields CDR1 GTSNPN and CDR2 SVGIG (reference sequence). CDR3 coding DNA: TGTGCCTGGAGTGAGAGGGGGGGAAACACCATATATTTT. Amino acid sequence: CAWSERGGNTIYF.

The chain joins TRBV5-6 to TRBJ1-5, with 7 bases lining up with TRBD1. The CDR3 covers 16 residues. V trimming: 4 bases; J trimming: 3 bases; junction bases outside the gene matches: 10. CDR1 is SGHDT, CDR2 YYEEEE, per germline. For the CDR3, the DNA is TGTGCCAGCAGCCATAGACAGGGACTCCTCAATCAGCCCCAGCATTTT. This encodes CASSHRQGLLNQPQHF.

The rearrangement uses TRBV3-1 (or the pseudogene TRBV3-2) and TRBJ1-2, with TRBD1 matching over 9 bases. The germline V gene has CDR1 LGHDT and CDR2 YNNKEL (reference sequence). The CDR3 totals 15 residues. The trim removed 4 bases at V and 4 bases at J, leaving 7 bases unmatched. As DNA, the CDR3 is TGTGCCAGCAGCCCTCCGACAGGGGGAAGCTATGGCTACACCTTC. Translating gives CASSPPTGGSYGYTF.

This clone appeared once. V is TRBV4-3 and J is TRBJ2-7, with 9 bases aligning to TRBD1. This CDR3 is built from 15 residues. V was pared by 4 bases and J by 5 bases, with 9 bases of the junction left unmatched. Germline CDR1 and CDR2: LGHNA and YSLEER. The CDR3 here is CASSPEPGQGHEQYF. CDR3 DNA sequence: TGCGCCAGCAGCCCCGAGCCGGGACAGGGCCACGAGCAGTACTTC.

The rearrangement links TRBV4-3 to TRBJ1-1; tentatively, D is TRBD1 (6 bases). Germline V CDR1 and CDR2: LGHNA, YSLEER. CDR3 length: 15 residues. V was trimmed by 4 bases and J by 1 base, leaving 13 bases between them. For the CDR3, the DNA is TGCGCCAGCAGCCCCGGGGACACGAGGAACACTGAAGCTTTCTTT. Protein product: CASSPGDTRNTEAFF.

This chain joins TRBV6-2 or TRBV6-3 and TRBJ2-7; 7 positions agree with TRBD2. The CDR3 has 13 residues. Germline assignment: CDR1 MNHEY and CDR2 SVGEGT. Unmatched junction bases numbered 6, after V lost 3 bases and J lost 7 bases. The CDR3 nucleotides read TGTGCCAGCAGTTATAAAGGGGAGGGGGAGCAGTACTTC. Protein sequence: CASSYKGEGEQYF.

The chain links TRBV5-6 to TRBJ1-6; D remains ambiguous. This CDR3 comprises 14 residues. In germline, CDR1 is SGHDT, CDR2 YYEEEE. Trimming stripped 4 bases from V and 2 bases from J, with 7 bases between. DNA of the CDR3: TGTGCCAGCAGCGCCGGGACCTATAATTCACCCCTCCACTTT. Protein: CASSAGTYNSPLHF.

The J gene is TRBJ2-5, the V gene TRBV18, with D perhaps matching TRBD1 (6 bases). The CDR3 is 13 residues long. Germline CDR1 is KGHSH and CDR2 is LQKENI. The V end lost 6 bases, the J end lost 0 bases, and 8 bases lay between the germline ends. The chain's CDR3 is CASSWTDQETQYF. The CDR3, as DNA: TGTGCCAGCTCCTGGACAGACCAAGAGACCCAGTACTTC.

The V call is TRBV19, the J call TRBJ1-5, with D perhaps matching TRBD1 (6 bases). CDR1 LNHDA and CDR2 SQIVND come from the germline V gene (reference sequence). The CDR3 has 14 amino acids. The chain's CDR3 is CASTKQGSNQPQHF. For the CDR3, the DNA is TGTGCTTCCACAAAACAGGGCTCCAATCAGCCCCAGCATTTT.

The chain joins TRBV10-3 to TRBJ2-7, with 9 nucleotides matching TRBD2. The CDR3 is made up of 17 amino acids. Losses at the gene ends were 0 bases for V and 3 bases for J; bases not matched to a gene: 9. Per germline, CDR1 ENHRY and CDR2 SYGVKD. CDR3: CAISESGLAILGYEQYF. The CDR3 DNA follows: TGTGCCATCAGTGAGTCAGGACTAGCGATTTTGGGCTACGAGCAGTACTTC.

The rearrangement uses TRBV5-1 and TRBJ1-1, with D maybe TRBD1 (6 bases). In germline, CDR1 is SGHRS, CDR2 YFSETQ. The ends were cut back, 5 bases at V and 1 base at J, with 18 bases in the middle. The CDR3 extends over 16 amino acids. The CDR3 bases are TGCGCCAGCAGTCCGCAGGGGAGCGTACAGAACACTGAAGCTTTCTTT. Translating it yields CASSPQGSVQNTEAFF.

Only a few counts were recorded for this clone. Sequence at one end of the junction differs from germline and may be a read error. The chain has TRBV12-3 or TRBV12-4 and TRBJ1-3; D call uncertain. The CDR3 covers 12 residues. The CDR3 reads CASSFRGSTIYF. The CDR3 region has the DNA TGTGCCAGCAGTTTTCGGGGAAGCACCATATATTTT.

This sequence joins TRBV18 and TRBJ2-2; a weak D match, TRBD1 (5 bases). The germline V gene encodes CDR1 KGHSH and CDR2 LQKENI. Trimming removed 2 bases at V and 0 bases at J, with 7 bases between. CDR3 size: 15 residues. CDR3: CASSPTGANTGELFF. Here the CDR3 DNA reads TGTGCCAGCTCACCAACAGGAGCGAACACCGGGGAGCTGTTTTTT.

The CDR3 sequence is CASSVHSNQPQHF. In DNA form, the CDR3 reads TGTGCCAGCTCAGTTCATAGCAATCAGCCCCAGCATTTT. The chain links TRBV18 to TRBJ1-5, with D unresolved. Trimming took 5 bases from V and 0 from J, leaving 5 bases between them. The CDR3 runs to 13 residues. Germline values: CDR1 KGHSH, CDR2 LQKENI.